Following are 27 T cell receptor beta chains from one sample sequenced in a study of blood T cell repertoires in COVID-19. Only in-frame clones appear in the TCRdb table, and some are missing; sequencing was by immunoSEQ multiplex PCR. The sample yields roughly 190,000 clones, 70% to 90% seen once. The material sequenced was peripheral blood. The receptors stem from a man aged 40-49 years with active or convalescent COVID-19.

This chain uses TRBV12-5 with TRBJ1-4; TRBD1 might be the D (5 bases). V lost 6 bases and J lost 1, with 6 bases in between. CDR1 is LGHNT and CDR2 is FRNRAP in the germline V gene. The CDR3 spans 13 residues. CDR3 DNA sequence: TGTGCTAGTGGCCAGGGAACTAATGAAAAACTGTTTTTT. This translates into CASGQGTNEKLFF.

The CDR3 is CASSVNLGATEAFF. CDR3 in DNA: TGTGCCAGCAGTGTAAATTTGGGGGCCACTGAAGCTTTCTTT. The chain has TRBV27 and TRBJ1-1; a possible D gene is TRBD1 (6 bases). The germline V and J ends were trimmed by 5 bases and 4 bases, with 14 bases remaining between them. The length of the CDR3 is 14 residues. Germline V lookup: CDR1 MNHEY, CDR2 SMNVEV (reference sequence).

The rearrangement joins TRBV25-1 to TRBJ2-7; TRBD2 agrees at 8 bases. Trimming cost V 2 bases and J 4 bases; bases outside gene matches: 7. Germline CDR1 MGHDK, CDR2 SYGVNS. CDR3 length: 15 amino acids. CDR3 DNA sequence: TGTGCCAGCAGTGAAGGGCGGGAGGCCGGGTACGAGCAGTACTTC. Protein product: CASSEGREAGYEQYF.

The chain joins TRBV24-1 to TRBJ1-2; D perhaps matches TRBD1 (6 bases). Germline CDR1 and CDR2: KGHDR and SFDVKD. V was shortened by 4 bases and J by 2 bases, with 10 bases between the two germline ends. The CDR3 spans 14 residues. CDR3 protein: CATSDRGQNYGYTF. In DNA form, the CDR3 reads TGTGCCACCAGTGACAGAGGACAGAACTATGGCTACACCTTC.

The chain has TRBV3-1 (or the pseudogene TRBV3-2) and TRBJ2-1; 8 bases agree with TRBD1. The CDR3 totals 15 residues. Trimming removed 4 bases from V and 6 bases from J; junction bases left unmatched: 8. Germline V gene lookup returns CDR1 LGHDT and CDR2 YNNKEL (reference sequence). Here the CDR3 DNA reads TGTGCCAGCAGCCTGGGGACAGGTCGTAGCAATGAGCAGTTCTTC. It translates to CASSLGTGRSNEQFF.

The chain combines TRBV2 with TRBJ2-7, with 9 bases lining up with TRBD2. The germline V gene encodes CDR1 SNHLY and CDR2 FYNNEI. This CDR3 region has 13 residues. J gave up 1 base and V 10 bases, and 5 bases lay outside the gene matches. The CDR3 nucleotides are TGTGCCACCAGGACTAGCGTGTCCTACGAGCAGTACTTC. As protein: CATRTSVSYEQYF.

This clone has a single count. The rearrangement uses TRBV15 and TRBJ2-3; 10 bases fit TRBD2. The germline V gene encodes CDR1 LNHNV and CDR2 YYDKDF (reference sequence). The CDR3 length is 14 residues. With V trimmed by 11 bases and J by 0 bases, 5 bases remained unmatched. The DNA for the CDR3 is TGTGCCGCAAATAGCGGGAGGAGCACAGATACGCAGTATTTT. Translating gives CAANSGRSTDTQYF.

The chain links TRBV6-5 to TRBJ2-2, with TRBD1 matching over 9 bases. V was pared by 6 bases and J by 6 bases, with 2 bases of the junction left unmatched. The CDR3 has 13 residues. In germline, CDR1 is MNHEY, CDR2 SVGAGI. CDR3 region: CASSRDRAGELFF. Here the CDR3 DNA reads TGTGCCAGCAGCCGGGACAGGGCCGGGGAGCTGTTTTTT.

In this sample, this clone turned up once. This CDR3 fails to terminate in the conserved phenylalanine or tryptophan, so it likely reflects a read error. No DNA is shown, since the ends of the CDR3 on it are uncertain; the CDR3 is the one TCRdb lists. V and J are TRBV20-1 and TRBJ2-7; the table's D call of TRBD1 was not tested on the DNA. The CDR3 is 10 amino acids long, termini counted. The germline gives CDR1 DFQATT, CDR2 SNEGSKA (reference sequence). CDR3 sequence: CSARDGTIEG.

The chain has TRBV5-1 and TRBJ1-1; 7 bases align to TRBD1. The CDR3 spans 16 residues. Germline values: CDR1 SGHRS, CDR2 YFSETQ. Unmatched junction bases numbered 10, after V lost 4 bases and J lost 1 base. This CDR3 is CASSPAGGGKNTEAFF. CDR3 nucleotides: TGCGCCAGCAGCCCAGCAGGGGGTGGGAAGAACACTGAAGCTTTCTTT.

The V and J genes are TRBV24-1 and TRBJ2-7, with 9 bases identical to TRBD1. Germline V gene lookup returns CDR1 KGHDR and CDR2 SFDVKD. This CDR3 comprises 14 residues. Trimming took 4 bases from V and 4 from J; bases not matched to a gene: 4. This CDR3 reads CATSDSGTGYEQYF. The DNA of the CDR3 is TGTGCCACCAGTGACTCCGGGACAGGGTACGAGCAGTACTTC.

The chain employs TRBV10-3 and TRBJ1-1; TRBD1 matches at 8 bases. This CDR3 has 15 amino acids. Germline CDR1 ENHRY, CDR2 SYGVKD. J gave up 2 bases and V 9 bases, and 11 bases lay outside the gene matches. In DNA, the CDR3 is TGTGCCATGACTCCCGGGACAGGTCAAAACACTGAAGCTTTCTTT. Its protein is CAMTPGTGQNTEAFF.

The V gene is TRBV27, the J gene TRBJ2-2; D perhaps matches TRBD2 (6 bases). The length of the CDR3 is 17 residues. V gave up 6 bases and J gave up 7 bases, with 24 bases separating them. Germline V CDR1 and CDR2: MNHEY, SMNVEV (reference sequence). CDR3 protein: CASSHHGTPSVYGELFF. Here the CDR3 DNA reads TGTGCCAGCAGCCACCACGGGACTCCCTCCGTGTACGGGGAGCTGTTTTTT.

CDR3 in amino acids: CASSPRTSGRGQETQYF. The DNA for the CDR3 is TGTGCCAGCAGCCCACGGACTAGCGGGAGAGGGCAAGAGACCCAGTACTTC. The V gene is TRBV3-1 (or the pseudogene TRBV3-2), the J gene TRBJ2-5, with TRBD2 matching 13 bases. The CDR3 runs to 17 residues. Trimming removed 4 bases from V and 2 bases from J; junction bases left unmatched: 7. Germline CDR1 is LGHDT and CDR2 is YNNKEL (reference sequence).

CDR3 nucleotide sequence: TGTGCCGTTTCCGGGACTTCCTACGAGCAGTACTTC. Protein: CAVSGTSYEQYF. V usage is TRBV10-3 and J usage is TRBJ2-7; TRBD2 is a possible D gene (6 bases). The CDR3 is 12 amino acids. Trimming removed 11 bases from V and 1 base from J, with 12 bases in between. In germline, CDR1 is ENHRY, CDR2 SYGVKD.

Remarks on this clone: Distinct nucleotide sequences in the sample also encode this CDR3. V usage is TRBV6-1 and J usage is TRBJ1-2; D is uncertain. Germline values: CDR1 MNHNS, CDR2 SASEGT. Trimming stripped 2 bases from V and 5 bases from J, with 9 bases between. This CDR3 is 13 amino acids long. The CDR3 bases are TGTGCCAGCAGTGAAACTGGAGAGTATGGCTACACCTTC. Its translation is CASSETGEYGYTF.

The J gene is TRBJ1-1, the V gene TRBV19; TRBD1 might be the D (5 bases). The CDR3 has 11 residues. Germline CDR1 reads LNHDA; CDR2 reads SQIVND (reference sequence). The V end lost 8 bases, the J end lost 6 bases, and 10 bases lay between the germline ends. The CDR3 nucleotides read TGTGCCAGTCGTAGGGGCGCTGAAGCTTTCTTT. It yields the protein CASRRGAEAFF.

This clone has just one count. The V call is TRBV5-1, the J call TRBJ2-2, with a possible D match to TRBD1 (5 bases). The V and J ends lost 2 bases and 6 bases respectively, with 8 bases between them. Germline loops: CDR1 SGHRS, CDR2 YFSETQ. The length of the CDR3 is 13 residues. The CDR3 DNA reads as TGCGCCAGCAGCTTTTCAGGGTCCGGGGAGCTGTTTTTT. Amino acid sequence: CASSFSGSGELFF.

J is TRBJ1-3 and V is TRBV11-3; D is undetermined. Germline assignment: CDR1 SGHNT and CDR2 YENEEA. The length of the CDR3 is 17 residues. With 1 base removed from V and 0 bases from J, the gap between germline ends came to 13 bases. The CDR3 spells CASSLVVGPGSGNTIYF. The DNA of the CDR3 is TGTGCCAGCAGCTTAGTTGTGGGTCCGGGCTCTGGAAACACCATATATTTT.

The chain employs TRBV29-1 and TRBJ1-5; TRBD1 matches 7 bases. The CDR3 runs to 13 residues. Germline V CDR1 and CDR2: SQVTM, ANQGSEA. V lost 4 bases and J lost 1; bases outside the gene matches: 1. CDR3 in amino acids: CSVAGQSNQPQHF. DNA for the CDR3: TGCAGCGTTGCGGGACAGAGCAATCAGCCCCAGCATTTT.

The V call is TRBV29-1, the J call TRBJ1-3; D call uncertain. Trimming left V 3 bases short and J 4 bases short, with 16 bases between. The V gene's germline CDR1 is SQVTM and CDR2 ANQGSEA. This CDR3 has 15 residues. This chain's CDR3 is CSVEPPTRIGNTIYF. CDR3 nucleotide sequence: TGCAGCGTTGAGCCTCCAACGCGAATCGGAAACACCATATATTTT.

The V and J genes are TRBV6-4 and TRBJ1-6; 9 nucleotides align to TRBD1. CDR1 is MRHNA and CDR2 is SNTAGT in the germline V gene. V lost 5 bases to trimming and J lost 7 bases; unmatched junction nucleotides: 6. The CDR3 totals 15 residues. This chain's CDR3 is CASSPGDRVNSPLHF. For the CDR3, the DNA is TGTGCCAGCAGTCCAGGGGACAGGGTCAATTCACCCCTCCACTTT.

The gene calls are TRBV7-2 and TRBJ2-2; 7 nucleotides match TRBD1. Germline loops: CDR1 SGHTA, CDR2 FQGNSA. This CDR3 is built from 16 residues. V lost 2 bases to trimming and J lost 1 base; unmatched junction nucleotides: 4. The CDR3 DNA sequence: TGTGCCAGCAGCTTACGGGGACAGAAGAACACCGGGGAGCTGTTTTTT. It yields the protein CASSLRGQKNTGELFF.

The chain combines TRBV24-1 with TRBJ2-3, with 7 bases fitting TRBD1. The trim removed 3 bases at V and 0 bases at J, leaving 2 bases unmatched. In germline, CDR1 is KGHDR, CDR2 SFDVKD. The CDR3 is made up of 15 amino acids. The DNA of the CDR3 is TGTGCCACCAGTGATACAGGGGCAAGCACAGATACGCAGTATTTT. Amino acids: CATSDTGASTDTQYF.

The rearrangement links TRBV3-1 (or the pseudogene TRBV3-2) to TRBJ2-7, with D possibly TRBD2 on 7 matching bases. The germline V and J ends were trimmed by 6 bases and 5 bases, with 17 bases remaining between them. The CDR3 extends over 14 amino acids. Germline CDR1 reads LGHDT; CDR2 reads YNNKEL (reference sequence). CDR3 loop: CASSKGEGYHEQYF. The CDR3 nucleotides read TGTGCCAGCAGTAAGGGGGAGGGGTATCACGAGCAGTACTTC.

The V and J genes are TRBV19 and TRBJ1-3, with 7 nucleotides matching TRBD1. From germline, CDR1 is LNHDA and CDR2 SQIVND (reference sequence). J was trimmed by 2 bases and V by 1 base; bases with no gene match: 5. The CDR3 covers 16 residues. CDR3 residues: CASSIGFTGAGNTIYF. The DNA of the CDR3 is TGTGCCAGTAGTATAGGTTTTACAGGGGCTGGAAACACCATATATTTT. Full variable domain (missing parts from reference TRBV19 and TRBJ1-3): DGGITQSPKYLFRKEGQNVTLSCEQNLNHDAMYWYRQDPGQGLRLIYYSQIVNDFQKGDIAEGYSVSREKKESFPLTVTSAQKNPTAFYLCASSIGFTGAGNTIYFGEGSWLTVV.

This clone has just a few counts. The V call is TRBV6-2 or TRBV6-3, the J call TRBJ1-5; D uncertain. Germline-derived CDR1 and CDR2 are MNHEY and SVGEGT. V gave up 2 bases and J gave up 3 bases, with 20 bases separating them. This CDR3 is built from 18 residues. CDR3 nucleotides: TGTGCCAGCAGTTACAACCCTCGGCAGGCCCAACTCAATCAGCCCCAGCATTTT. Its protein is CASSYNPRQAQLNQPQHF.